The 16 T cell receptor beta chains below come from one sample, sequenced in a study of T cell clonotyping in hematopoietic cell transplantation. Repertoires were generated with immunoSEQ multiplex PCR, while TCRdb's copy carries only in-frame clones and drops some. The table records some 6,500 clones, 86% of them present only once. This specimen was peripheral blood mononuclear cells, taken 180 days after allogeneic stem cell transplant. These receptors all stem from a female patient in her fifties or sixties who had an allogeneic stem cell transplant from an unrelated donor, so the T cells may come from the graft donor. Some clones in this sample may be carry-over from other donors' samples.

This sequence joins TRBV11-1 and TRBJ2-3; 8 nucleotides line up with TRBD1. With 4 bases clipped from V and 2 bases from J, the junction kept 5 bases outside the gene matches. The CDR3 covers 15 residues. Germline CDR1 SGHAT, CDR2 FQDESV (reference sequence). CDR3 sequence: CASSSTGALTDTQYF. In DNA, the CDR3 is TGTGCCAGCAGCTCGACAGGGGCCCTCACAGATACGCAGTATTTT.

This sequence joins TRBV9 and TRBJ1-6, with D hard to call. Germline V gene data show CDR1 as SGDLS and CDR2 as YYNGEE. CDR3 length: 14 residues. Deletions cut 3 bases from V and 5 bases from J, with 9 bases between. The chain's CDR3 is CASSARADNSPLHF. The DNA of the CDR3 is TGTGCCAGCAGCGCGAGGGCCGATAATTCACCCCTCCACTTT.

The CDR3 loop reads CASSSGQDIPDTQYF. The CDR3 nucleotides are TGTGCCAGCAGCTCGGGACAGGACATCCCAGATACGCAGTATTTT. The gene calls are TRBV5-8 and TRBJ2-3, with 8 bases that match TRBD1. The CDR3 has 15 residues. With V trimmed by 3 bases and J by 4 bases, 7 bases remained unmatched. Germline V gene lookup returns CDR1 SGHTS and CDR2 YDEGEE.

The chain carries TRBV5-1 and TRBJ2-1; TRBD1 matches at 7 bases. CDR1 and CDR2 (germline): SGHRS, YFSETQ. The CDR3 is made up of 13 amino acids. Germline trimming cut 3 bases from V and 9 bases from J; bases unmatched to any gene: 6. The CDR3 protein is CASSYGQDLEQFF. The CDR3 DNA follows: TGCGCCAGCAGCTATGGACAGGATCTTGAGCAGTTCTTC.

This clone appeared once. The rearrangement links TRBV7-9 to TRBJ2-1; possibly TRBD2 for D (6 bases). Trimming took 5 bases from V and 6 from J, leaving 11 bases between them. The CDR3 contains 13 residues. The germline V gene has CDR1 SEHNR and CDR2 FQNEAQ (reference sequence). The CDR3 region has the DNA TGTGCCAGCAGCCCACCCGGGGGCAATGAGCAGTTCTTC. The encoded protein is CASSPPGGNEQFF.

The rearrangement uses TRBV5-4 and TRBJ1-2, with D unclear. The CDR3 has 12 amino acids. Germline V gene lookup returns CDR1 SGHNT and CDR2 YYREEE (reference sequence). Trimming stripped 5 bases from V and 3 bases from J, with 8 bases between. Here the CDR3 DNA reads TGTGCCAGCAGATCCGGTGACTATGGCTACACCTTC. Translated: CASRSGDYGYTF.

V is TRBV6-5 and J is TRBJ1-2; possibly TRBD1 for D (5 bases). V lost 5 bases and J lost 4, with 17 bases in between. This CDR3 is 15 amino acids long. In germline, CDR1 is MNHEY, CDR2 SVGAGI. The CDR3 sequence: CASSQSTGTVYGYTF. In nucleotides, the CDR3 is TGTGCCAGCAGTCAATCGACCGGGACGGTCTATGGCTACACCTTC.

The chain's CDR3 is CAISRNTISGNTIYF. DNA of the CDR3: TGTGCCATCAGCAGAAATACGATCTCTGGAAACACCATATATTTT. This chain links TRBV10-3 with TRBJ1-3, with unresolved D. The germline V gene encodes CDR1 ENHRY and CDR2 SYGVKD. V was pared by 6 bases and J by 0 bases, with 12 bases between. The CDR3 length is 15 residues.

V is TRBV6-5 and J is TRBJ2-7; 7 nucleotides agree with TRBD1. CDR3 length equals 14 residues. Germline trimming cut 2 bases from V and 1 base from J; bases unmatched to any gene: 2. Looked up from germline, CDR1 is MNHEY and CDR2 is SVGAGI. CDR3 sequence reads: CASSYTRGSYEQYF. For the CDR3, the DNA is TGTGCCAGCAGTTACACCAGGGGGTCCTACGAGCAGTACTTC.

V gene TRBV5-1 combines with J gene TRBJ1-1; no firm D call. Trimming stripped 0 bases from V and 1 base from J, with 10 bases between. The CDR3 length is 15 residues. Germline-derived CDR1 and CDR2 are SGHRS and YFSETQ. The chain's CDR3 is CASSLVGPGNTEAFF. The DNA for the CDR3 is TGCGCCAGCAGCTTGGTTGGCCCAGGGAACACTGAAGCTTTCTTT.

The chain links TRBV7-2 to TRBJ1-3; 9 positions match TRBD1. Looked up from germline, CDR1 is SGHTA and CDR2 is FQGNSA. This CDR3 region has 15 residues. Trimming removed 4 bases from V and 4 bases from J; junction bases left unmatched: 5. CDR3 protein: CASSSGQGQGNTIYF. In nucleotides, the CDR3 is TGTGCCAGCAGCTCGGGACAGGGACAGGGAAACACCATATATTTT.

The chain joins TRBV4-1 to TRBJ2-4, with 9 bases fitting TRBD1. The CDR3 runs to 20 residues. The V segment lost 1 base and the J segment 3 bases; nucleotides outside the gene matches: 16. The germline gives CDR1 MGHRA, CDR2 YSYEKL. The DNA of the CDR3 is TGCGCCAGCAGCCAAGGGGGGGACAGGGTGGTGGGGAAGGTCAAAAACATTCAGTACTTC. Translation: CASSQGGDRVVGKVKNIQYF.

The chain carries TRBV11-2 and TRBJ1-1; no firm D call. This CDR3 contains 14 residues. From germline, CDR1 is SGHAT and CDR2 FQNNGV. V lost 2 bases and J lost 1, with 8 bases in between. DNA of the CDR3: TGTGCCAGCAGCTTAAACGTGAAGAACACTGAAGCTTTCTTT. Translation gives CASSLNVKNTEAFF.

This sequence joins TRBV28 and TRBJ1-1; maybe TRBD1 (6 bases). V lost 4 bases and J 1 base, leaving 10 bases between the germline ends. Germline V gene sequence: CDR1 MDHEN, CDR2 SYDVKM. The CDR3 runs to 14 residues. CDR3 sequence: CASSSGRGNTEAFF. The CDR3 DNA follows: TGTGCCAGCAGTTCGGGCAGGGGGAACACTGAAGCTTTCTTT.

The sample holds one count of this clone. V usage is TRBV5-6 and J usage is TRBJ2-5; 7 bases map to TRBD2. V lost 4 bases to trimming and J lost 5 bases; unmatched junction nucleotides: 11. Germline CDR1 is SGHDT and CDR2 is YYEEEE. This CDR3 is 15 amino acids long. The CDR3 DNA is TGTGCCAGCAGCCACACGGGGACTACCAGGGAGACCCAGTACTTC. This codes for CASSHTGTTRETQYF.

The V and J genes are TRBV7-9 and TRBJ1-2; D perhaps matches TRBD1 (6 bases). Germline V gene sequence: CDR1 SEHNR, CDR2 FQNEAQ (reference sequence). This CDR3 is built from 15 residues. The V end was cut by 5 bases, the J end by 0 bases, with 13 bases between. CDR3 protein: CASSRTQGPNYGYTF. The CDR3 DNA sequence: TGTGCCAGCAGCCGAACACAGGGCCCTAACTATGGCTACACCTTC.